These T cell receptor beta chains were read from a single sample in a study of cytomegalovirus exposure and HLA in healthy donors. TCRdb keeps only in-frame clones here, not all; method: immunoSEQ multiplex PCR. This table holds 150,000 to 200,000 clones, about 76% found once. Sequenced input: PBMCs. These receptors all stem from a female donor in good health and CMV-seronegative. CDR3s include the opening cysteine and the closing phenylalanine or tryptophan. The order of the fields is D gene, V gene, clone size, CDR3 length, J gene, CDR3 DNA, CDR3 protein. A D gene is named only where the DNA matches it firmly. Clone size is stated in some rows and not others, as once, few, many or a class when expanded.

d_gene: TRBD1
v_gene: TRBV7-8
abundance: NA
len: 12
j_gene: TRBJ1-2
CDR3nt: TGTGCCAGCAGCCCAGACAGGGCTGGCTACACCTTC
CDR3aa: CASSPDRAGYTF

d_gene: TRBD2
v_gene: TRBV9
abundance: NA
len: 16
j_gene: TRBJ2-7
CDR3nt: TGTGCCAGCAGCGGGGGGGGGCTAGCGGGAGTCTACGAGCAGTACTTC
CDR3aa: CASSGGGLAGVYEQYF

d_gene: TRBD1
v_gene: TRBV29-1
abundance: NA
len: 14
j_gene: TRBJ1-1
CDR3nt: TGCAGTTTCCGGGACAGGGTCGGTGACACTGAAGCTTTCTTT
CDR3aa: CSFRDRVGDTEAFF

d_gene: TRBD1
v_gene: TRBV2
abundance: medium-sized
len: 16
j_gene: TRBJ1-5
CDR3nt: TGTGCCAGCAGTAACGACAGGGGGCAGGGCAATCAGCCCCAGCATTTT
CDR3aa: CASSNDRGQGNQPQHF

d_gene: TRBD2
v_gene: TRBV11-2
abundance: NA
len: 14
j_gene: TRBJ2-7
CDR3nt: TGTGCCAGCAGCTTATTTGGCGGGGGGTACGAGCAGTACTTC
CDR3aa: CASSLFGGGYEQYF

d_gene: TRBD1
v_gene: TRBV7-9
abundance: NA
len: 15
j_gene: TRBJ2-5
CDR3nt: TGTGCCAGCAGCCAAAGGACAGGGGTCAAGGAGACCCAGTACTTC
CDR3aa: CASSQRTGVKETQYF

d_gene: NA
v_gene: TRBV2
abundance: NA
len: 13
j_gene: TRBJ1-1
CDR3nt: TGTGCCAGCAGTGCGGGCAGGGGAACTGAAGCTTTCTTT
CDR3aa: CASSAGRGTEAFF

d_gene: NA
v_gene: TRBV5-8
abundance: few
len: 15
j_gene: TRBJ2-5
CDR3nt: TGTGCCAGCAGCTTGGGTGACACGTACCAAGAGACCCAGTACTTC
CDR3aa: CASSLGDTYQETQYF

d_gene: TRBD1
v_gene: TRBV6-6
abundance: NA
len: 14
j_gene: TRBJ2-3
CDR3nt: TGTGCCAGCAGTGTAACAGGGGTTACAGATACGCAGTATTTT
CDR3aa: CASSVTGVTDTQYF

d_gene: TRBD2
v_gene: TRBV5-1
abundance: few
len: 17
j_gene: TRBJ2-7
CDR3nt: TGCGCCAGCAGCTTAGTGGGAGGGTCAATTGGTAGCCACGAGCAGTACTTC
CDR3aa: CASSLVGGSIGSHEQYF

d_gene: NA
v_gene: TRBV2
abundance: NA
len: 13
j_gene: TRBJ2-1
CDR3nt: TGTGCCGGTCACGAGAGCTCCTACAATGAGCAGTTCTTC
CDR3aa: CAGHESSYNEQFF

d_gene: NA
v_gene: TRBV2
abundance: NA
len: 13
j_gene: TRBJ1-1
CDR3nt: TGTGCCAGCACGTTGACATCTTACACTGAAGCTTTCTTT
CDR3aa: CASTLTSYTEAFF

d_gene: NA
v_gene: TRBV30
abundance: NA
len: 16
j_gene: TRBJ2-7
CDR3nt: TGTGCCTGCTCAGGGCAGGGTGGTAGTCGGTCCTACGAGCAGTACTTC
CDR3aa: CACSGQGGSRSYEQYF

d_gene: NA
v_gene: TRBV7-3
abundance: NA
len: 14
j_gene: TRBJ1-2
CDR3nt: TGTGCCAGCAGCTCCCATTTGGGGGGTGGTGGCTACACCTTC
CDR3aa: CASSSHLGGGGYTF

d_gene: NA
v_gene: TRBV5-1
abundance: NA
len: 11
j_gene: TRBJ2-7
CDR3nt: TGCGCCAGCAGCCCGTCCTACGAGCAGTACTTC
CDR3aa: CASSPSYEQYF

d_gene: TRBD1
v_gene: TRBV19
abundance: NA
len: 15
j_gene: TRBJ2-1
CDR3nt: TGTGCCAGTACCCCAGGTGGCAGGGGGCAATATGAGCAGTTCTTC
CDR3aa: CASTPGGRGQYEQFF

d_gene: NA
v_gene: TRBV19
abundance: NA
len: 16
j_gene: TRBJ1-4
CDR3nt: TGTGCCAGTAGTACCGCTCGGGAAGGACTCGGAGAAAAACTGTTTTTT
CDR3aa: CASSTAREGLGEKLFF

d_gene: NA
v_gene: TRBV5-1
abundance: once
len: 15
j_gene: TRBJ2-7
CDR3nt: TGCGCCAGCAGCTTGGATGAGGGAGCCTCCTACGAGCAGTACTTC
CDR3aa: CASSLDEGASYEQYF

d_gene: NA
v_gene: TRBV5-1
abundance: NA
len: 12
j_gene: TRBJ1-1
CDR3nt: TGCGCCAGCAGCTCACAGGGCCCTGAAGCTTTCTTT
CDR3aa: CASSSQGPEAFF

d_gene: NA
v_gene: TRBV12-5
abundance: once
len: 13
j_gene: TRBJ2-5
CDR3nt: TGTGCTAGTGGACCCGAGGAAGTAGAGACCCAGTACTTC
CDR3aa: CASGPEEVETQYF

d_gene: NA
v_gene: TRBV5-1
abundance: NA
len: 16
j_gene: TRBJ1-4
CDR3nt: TGCGCCAGCAGCTATGTAACTGGGAGAACTAATGAAAAACTGTTTTTT
CDR3aa: CASSYVTGRTNEKLFF

d_gene: NA
v_gene: TRBV5-4
abundance: few
len: 16
j_gene: TRBJ1-4
CDR3nt: TGTGCCAGCAGCTTGGGGGCCAGGGGAGTCGATGAAAAACTGTTTTTT
CDR3aa: CASSLGARGVDEKLFF

d_gene: NA
v_gene: TRBV5-4
abundance: NA
len: 15
j_gene: TRBJ2-3
CDR3nt: TGTGCCAGCAGCTTGGGGCCCATGGGCACAGATACGCAGTATTTT
CDR3aa: CASSLGPMGTDTQYF

d_gene: NA
v_gene: TRBV9
abundance: NA
len: 14
j_gene: TRBJ2-1
CDR3nt: TGTGCCAGCAGCGTCGGGGGGCCGTACAATGAGCAGTTCTTC
CDR3aa: CASSVGGPYNEQFF

d_gene: TRBD2
v_gene: TRBV18
abundance: few
len: 15
j_gene: TRBJ2-5
CDR3nt: TGTGCCAGCTCACCAAACTTAGCGGGGGACGAGACCCAGTACTTC
CDR3aa: CASSPNLAGDETQYF

d_gene: TRBD1
v_gene: TRBV27
abundance: NA
len: 16
j_gene: TRBJ1-2
CDR3nt: TGTGCCAGCAGTTCCCTCGGAGGGACAGGCCAGGGGGGCTACACCTTC
CDR3aa: CASSSLGGTGQGGYTF

d_gene: NA
v_gene: TRBV21-1
abundance: NA
len: 15
j_gene: TRBJ1-5
CDR3nt: TGTGCCAGCAGGACAGGGGGAAAAGATATTCAGCCCCAGCATTTT
CDR3aa: CASRTGGKDIQPQHF

d_gene: TRBD1
v_gene: TRBV15
abundance: NA
len: 15
j_gene: TRBJ2-7
CDR3nt: TGTGCCACCAGCAGAGAAGACAGGGACTCCTACGAGCAGTACTTC
CDR3aa: CATSREDRDSYEQYF

d_gene: NA
v_gene: TRBV9
abundance: NA
len: 14
j_gene: TRBJ2-3
CDR3nt: TGTGCCAGCAGCGCCCGACAGGTATTAGATACGCAGTATTTT
CDR3aa: CASSARQVLDTQYF

d_gene: NA
v_gene: TRBV29-1
abundance: NA
len: 11
j_gene: TRBJ1-1
CDR3nt: TGCAGCGTCGAAACAGGGTCGGGAGCTTTCTTT
CDR3aa: CSVETGSGAFF

d_gene: NA
v_gene: TRBV5-1
abundance: once
len: 15
j_gene: TRBJ2-1
CDR3nt: TGCGCCAGCAGCTTGGCCCCACAGGGTGGCAATGAGCAGTTCTTC
CDR3aa: CASSLAPQGGNEQFF